The 29 T cell receptor beta chains below were found in one sample sequenced in a study of CD8 T cells in Susac syndrome. When the RNA was reverse transcribed, random hexamers were used with an input of roughly 0.5 to 1 ug. TCRdb re-derived calls from the immunoSEQ multiplex PCR reads in MiXCR, one entry per CDR3 protein. The sample lists about 300,000 distinct CDR3 sequences, approximately 85% occurring once. Specimen: CD8+ T cells from PBMCs. The receptors originated from a human donor with multiple sclerosis.

V gene TRBV3-1 combines with J gene TRBJ2-7; D may be TRBD2 (6 bases). The CDR3 has 18 residues. CDR1 and CDR2 (germline): LGHDT, YNNKEL (reference sequence). Trimming shortened V by 0 bases and J by 1 base, and 19 bases separated the two germline ends. The CDR3 coding sequence is TGTGCCAGCAGCCAAGATGGGGAACGGGAGTACGTATCCTACGAGCAGTACTTC. It codes for CASSQDGEREYVSYEQYF.

The V and J genes are TRBV28 and TRBJ2-4; D might be TRBD2 (6 bases). The V end was cut by 3 bases, the J end by 3 bases, with 15 bases between. Looked up from germline, CDR1 is MDHEN and CDR2 is SYDVKM. The CDR3 contains 16 residues. CDR3 sequence: CASSFSLGSGKNIQYF. Here the CDR3 DNA reads TGTGCCAGCAGTTTTTCTCTAGGTAGCGGCAAAAACATTCAGTACTTC. Full variable domain (rest looked up from reference TRBV28 and TRBJ2-4): DVKVTQSSRYLVKRTGEKVFLECVQDMDHENMFWYRQDPGLGLRLIYFSYDVKMKEKGDIPEGYSVSREKKERFSLILESASTNQTSMYLCASSFSLGSGKNIQYFGAGTRLSVL.

V is TRBV27 and J is TRBJ1-2; maybe TRBD1 (5 bases). Germline V gene data show CDR1 as MNHEY and CDR2 as SMNVEV (reference sequence). The CDR3 sequence is 13 residues long. V lost 5 bases to trimming and J lost 4 bases, with 11 bases between them. In DNA, the CDR3 is TGTGCCAGCAGTCCGGACACCCTCTATGGCTACACCTTC. This codes for CASSPDTLYGYTF.

This clonotype was found once. The chain employs TRBV4-3 and TRBJ2-5; TRBD2 matches at 8 bases. V gave up 1 base and J gave up 4 bases; unmatched junction bases: 5. Germline CDR1 LGHNA, CDR2 YSLEER. The CDR3 totals 15 residues. Here the CDR3 reads CASSQGTSGGETQYF. The DNA for the CDR3 is TGCGCCAGCAGCCAAGGTACTAGCGGCGGAGAGACCCAGTACTTC.

The chain has TRBV6-5 and TRBJ1-2; TRBD1 might be the D (6 bases). Germline V gene data show CDR1 as MNHEY and CDR2 as SVGAGI. The length of the CDR3 is 15 residues. Trimming stripped 0 bases from V and 6 bases from J, with 14 bases between. The CDR3, as DNA: TGTGCCAGCAGTTACTCTGGGGGGGCGCGGGATGGCTACACCTTC. The encoded protein is CASSYSGGARDGYTF.

V usage is TRBV12-3 or TRBV12-4 and J usage is TRBJ2-7; D uncertain. The V end lost 4 bases, the J end lost 2 bases, and 9 bases lay between the germline ends. The CDR3 is 13 residues long. The CDR3 is CASSSPETYEQYF. The CDR3, as DNA: TGTGCCAGCAGTTCCCCGGAAACCTACGAGCAGTACTTC.

The V gene is TRBV12-5, the J gene TRBJ2-1; D perhaps matches TRBD1 (6 bases). This CDR3 has 15 amino acids. Germline lookup yields CDR1 LGHNT and CDR2 FRNRAP. Between the trimmed V and J ends, which lost 5 bases and 0 bases, there was a span of 11 bases. In nucleotides, the CDR3 is TGTGCTAGTGGTCTTGGACAGAACTCCTACAATGAGCAGTTCTTC. It translates to CASGLGQNSYNEQFF.

This chain connects TRBV28 to TRBJ2-1; 10 bases line up with TRBD2. The CDR3 is 18 amino acids. CDR1 and CDR2 (germline): MDHEN, SYDVKM. J lost 0 bases, V lost 2 bases, and 7 bases had no gene match. The CDR3 DNA reads as TGTGCCAGCAGTTTAAGGCTAGCGGGGGTTAGCTCCTACAATGAGCAGTTCTTC. Translated, it gives CASSLRLAGVSSYNEQFF.

The rearrangement links TRBV12-3 or TRBV12-4 to TRBJ1-2, with D perhaps TRBD1 (5 bases). Between the trimmed V and J ends, which lost 2 bases and 6 bases, there was a span of 16 bases. This CDR3 comprises 15 residues. CDR3 protein: CASSLRKGPGDGYTF. DNA of the CDR3: TGTGCCAGCAGTTTAAGGAAGGGACCGGGAGATGGCTACACCTTC.

The chain combines TRBV6-5 with TRBJ2-1; D remains ambiguous. The ends were cut back, 0 bases at V and 5 bases at J, with 8 bases in the middle. CDR1 and CDR2 (germline): MNHEY, SVGAGI. This CDR3 spans 14 amino acids. The CDR3 nucleotides read TGTGCCAGCAGTTACTCAGGCCTAGACAATGAGCAGTTCTTC. Translated, it gives CASSYSGLDNEQFF.

The chain links TRBV20-1 to TRBJ2-7; D uncertain. V was shortened by 1 base and J by 0 bases, with 10 bases between the two germline ends. The CDR3 spans 14 residues. Germline CDR1 and CDR2: DFQATT and SNEGSKA (reference sequence). CDR3 sequence: CSARAGPNSYEQYF. The CDR3 bases are TGCAGTGCTAGAGCCGGACCGAACTCCTACGAGCAGTACTTC.

This chain uses TRBV12-3 or TRBV12-4 with TRBJ2-5, with 10 bases fitting TRBD2. CDR3 size: 15 residues. After removal of 3 bases from V and 0 bases from J, the junction contained 1 base not matched to a gene. CDR3 sequence (DNA): TGTGCCAGCAGTTTTAGCGGGAGGCACCAAGAGACCCAGTACTTC. Protein product: CASSFSGRHQETQYF.

CDR3 bases: TGTGCCAGCAGAAACCAGGGTCCCCATGGCTACACCTTC. This gives the protein CASRNQGPHGYTF. The J gene is TRBJ1-2, the V gene TRBV7-9; D may be TRBD1 (5 bases). The germline CDR1 and CDR2 sequences are SEHNR and FQNEAQ (reference sequence). The CDR3 is made up of 13 amino acids. V lost 6 bases and J 6 bases, leaving 14 bases between the germline ends.

The rearrangement links TRBV27 to TRBJ2-1; TRBD2 agrees at 8 bases. Germline V gene lookup returns CDR1 MNHEY and CDR2 SMNVEV (reference sequence). J was trimmed by 3 bases and V by 5 bases; bases with no gene match: 12. CDR3 length: 17 amino acids. The CDR3 DNA reads as TGTGCCAGCAGTCCCGGCACCGGGACTAGAAACTACAATGAGCAGTTCTTC. Translation: CASSPGTGTRNYNEQFF.

The chain is built from TRBV6-6 and TRBJ2-2; 9 nucleotides match TRBD1. CDR1 MNHNY and CDR2 SVGAGI come from the germline V gene (reference sequence). The CDR3 contains 15 residues. V shed 4 bases and J 11 bases; nucleotides not matched to a gene: 11. The CDR3: CASSLTGGTGGELFF. Here the CDR3 DNA reads TGTGCCAGCAGTTTAACAGGGGGCACCGGGGGAGAGCTGTTTTTT.

The chain joins TRBV19 to TRBJ2-1, with 11 bases fitting TRBD2. The CDR3 has 17 amino acids. The germline V gene has CDR1 LNHDA and CDR2 SQIVND (reference sequence). Trimming cost V 0 bases and J 8 bases; bases outside gene matches: 9. For the CDR3, the DNA is TGTGCCAGTAGTATAGACCCCACTAGCGGGAGTGTAGATGAGCAGTTCTTC. It specifies CASSIDPTSGSVDEQFF.

The genes are TRBV28 and TRBJ2-7; D is perhaps TRBD2 (5 bases). Trimming stripped 5 bases from V and 5 bases from J, with 13 bases between. This CDR3 has 13 residues. Per the germline V gene, CDR1 is MDHEN and CDR2 is SYDVKM. The CDR3 region is CASSTPEGHEQYF. The CDR3 nucleotides read TGTGCCAGCAGTACGCCCGAGGGCCACGAGCAGTACTTC.

This sequence joins TRBV2 and TRBJ2-2; no clear D. Germline values: CDR1 SNHLY, CDR2 FYNNEI. Trimming pared 0 bases from V and 6 bases from J, leaving 5 bases between. The CDR3 totals 13 residues. CDR3 sequence (DNA): TGTGCCAGCAGTGAAGCGCTAGCCGGGGAGCTGTTTTTT. Encoded protein: CASSEALAGELFF.

The V gene is TRBV6-5, the J gene TRBJ2-2; D is undetermined. CDR1 is MNHEY and CDR2 is SVGAGI in the germline V gene. V was pared by 0 bases and J by 6 bases, with 11 bases between. The CDR3 sequence is 15 residues long. CDR3 DNA: TGTGCCAGCAGTTACTCGATAACGCTAGCCGGGGAGCTGTTTTTT. Its protein is CASSYSITLAGELFF.

This clonotype came up once. The V call is TRBV24-1, the J call TRBJ2-1, with D possibly called TRBD1 or TRBD2 (5 bases each). V lost 9 bases to trimming and J lost 8 bases, with 25 bases between them. In germline, CDR1 is KGHDR, CDR2 SFDVKD. The CDR3 extends over 16 amino acids. CDR3 coding DNA: TGTGCCACCGGGGGAAGGCGGCCCGGGTACGAGTATGAGCAGTTCTTC. As protein: CATGGRRPGYEYEQFF.

V is TRBV18 and J is TRBJ2-5; D not certain. Germline loops: CDR1 KGHSH, CDR2 LQKENI. The V end lost 0 bases, the J end lost 0 bases, and 2 bases lay between the germline ends. The CDR3 consists of 13 residues. CDR3 sequence: CASSPPDQETQYF. CDR3 bases: TGTGCCAGCTCACCACCCGACCAAGAGACCCAGTACTTC. The full variable domain, completed using reference TRBV18 and TRBJ2-5, is NAGVMQNPRHLVRRRGQEARLRCSPMKGHSHVYWYRQLPEEGLKFMVYLQKENIIDESGMPKERFSAEFPKEGPSILRIQQVVRGDSAAYFCASSPPDQETQYFGPGTRLLVL.

This chain connects TRBV19 to TRBJ2-3; D remains unclear. Germline CDR1 is LNHDA and CDR2 is SQIVND (reference sequence). There are 16 residues in the CDR3. V lost 0 bases, J lost 7 bases, and 17 bases lay in between. CDR3 protein: CASSIDTATRQNTQYF. The CDR3 DNA sequence: TGTGCCAGTAGTATAGATACGGCTACGAGGCAGAATACGCAGTATTTT. Supplemented by reference TRBV19 and TRBJ2-3, the full variable domain reads DGGITQSPKYLFRKEGQNVTLSCEQNLNHDAMYWYRQDPGQGLRLIYYSQIVNDFQKGDIAEGYSVSREKKESFPLTVTSAQKNPTAFYLCASSIDTATRQNTQYFGPGTRLTVL.

This chain connects TRBV4-3 to TRBJ2-1; TRBD2 is a possible D gene (5 bases). The CDR3 extends over 14 amino acids. CDR1 and CDR2 from the germline V gene are LGHNA and YSLEER. Trimming pared 0 bases from V and 5 bases from J, leaving 8 bases between. This CDR3 reads CASSQDRGHNEQFF. The CDR3 DNA is TGCGCCAGCAGCCAAGATAGAGGGCACAATGAGCAGTTCTTC.

This clonotype was found a few times. CDR3 nucleotides: TGTGCCAGCAGTTTAGCGCTTGCGGGACCGCCTGGCGAGCAGTACTTC. It is translated as CASSLALAGPPGEQYF. The V call is TRBV12-3 or TRBV12-4, the J call TRBJ2-7, with a weak D call TRBD2 (6 bases). This CDR3 is 16 amino acids long. V lost 0 bases and J lost 6, with 18 bases in between.

V is TRBV7-9 and J is TRBJ1-1; 7 bases match TRBD1. The CDR3 spans 14 residues. V was clipped by 5 bases and J by 4 bases; unmatched bases: 7. Germline CDR1 SEHNR, CDR2 FQNEAQ (reference sequence). CDR3 loop: CASSLLDRSTEAFF. The CDR3 DNA follows: TGTGCCAGCAGCCTCTTGGACAGGTCCACTGAAGCTTTCTTT.

This chain links TRBV30 with TRBJ1-1; D may be TRBD1 (6 bases). V lost 4 bases and J 0 bases, leaving 12 bases between the germline ends. This CDR3 comprises 14 residues. Germline CDR1 is GTSNPN and CDR2 is SVGIG (reference sequence). The CDR3, as DNA: TGTGCCTGGAACCTTGGACAGATGAACACTGAAGCTTTCTTT. Encoded protein: CAWNLGQMNTEAFF.

This chain connects TRBV20-1 to TRBJ2-1, with TRBD2 as a possible D gene (5 bases). CDR3 size: 14 residues. CDR1 and CDR2 from the germline V gene are DFQATT and SNEGSKA (reference sequence). V was trimmed by 6 bases and J by 0 bases, leaving 12 bases between them. The chain's CDR3 is CSASSYSSYNEQFF. CDR3 DNA sequence: TGCAGTGCGTCTAGCTACAGCTCCTACAATGAGCAGTTCTTC.

The V and J genes are TRBV4-3 and TRBJ2-7, with 7 nucleotides matching TRBD2. V gave up 0 bases and J gave up 2 bases; unmatched junction bases: 7. The CDR3 runs 16 residues. Germline lookup yields CDR1 LGHNA and CDR2 YSLEER. The CDR3 loop is CASSQDLGLPAYEQYF. DNA for the CDR3: TGCGCCAGCAGCCAAGATCTGGGACTACCAGCCTACGAGCAGTACTTC.

The V call is TRBV4-3, the J call TRBJ1-2, with D unclear. The V end lost 0 bases, the J end lost 5 bases, and 13 bases lay between the germline ends. Germline V gene lookup returns CDR1 LGHNA and CDR2 YSLEER. The CDR3 covers 15 residues. CDR3 residues: CASSQDRSGLYGYTF. Written as DNA, the CDR3 is TGCGCCAGCAGCCAAGATCGCAGCGGATTATATGGCTACACCTTC.